This T cell receptor beta chain derives from a study of T cell responses to AZD1222 COVID-19 vaccine. To note about this clone: As yet, its antigen is unknown.

Regarding the study as a whole: Just six AZD1222 recipients were seropositive at baseline. Clonal diversity was possibly underestimated; the donors were predominantly white British and more often female.

CDR1 and CDR2 (germline): GTSNPN, SVGIG (reference sequence). The CDR3 length is 19 residues. With 0 bases clipped from V and 2 bases from J, the junction kept 16 bases outside the gene matches. Measured with immunoSEQ multiplex PCR; TCRdb has only the in-frame clones, and not every one. The sample includes approximately 150,000 clones, 90% to 95% seen only once; the top ten take about 3.8%. The sequence was obtained from an adult who received the AZD1222 COVID-19 vaccine. The chain links TRBV30 to TRBJ2-7; TRBD2 matches 10 bases. The source was peripheral blood, collected 28 days after the second AZD1222 dose. The CDR3 spells CAWSVPYLGLAEQTYEQYF. CDR3 coding DNA: TGTGCCTGGAGTGTCCCTTATCTAGGACTAGCGGAACAGACCTACGAGCAGTACTTC.